This TCR beta chain derives from a study of cytomegalovirus exposure and HLA in healthy donors. J lost 5 bases, V lost 2 bases, and 3 bases had no gene match. In germline, CDR1 is SEHNR, CDR2 FQNEAQ (reference sequence). CDR3 length: 14 amino acids. It was with 60 Vbeta and 13 Jbeta primers that the PCR ran. The repertoire was sequenced with immunoSEQ multiplex PCR; TCRdb's copy has only in-frame clones and lacks some. The sample consists of about 83,000 clones, 75% to 85% of them appearing once. The chain combines TRBV7-9 with TRBJ2-1; 7 positions match TRBD1. This clonotype was obtained from a woman in her twenties or thirties in good health and CMV-seronegative. Sequenced sample: PBMCs. CDR3 loop: CASSLRGQNNEQFF. CDR3 in DNA: TGTGCCAGCAGCTTAAGGGGACAGAACAATGAGCAGTTCTTC.